This TCR beta chain was sequenced during a study of blood T cell repertoires in COVID-19. Study details: Acute and convalescent COVID-19 samples came from the United States, Italy and Spain. T cells, B-cell-depleted T cells, or PBMCs supplied cDNA or gDNA.

Per the authors' pipeline: Reference gene primer amplification yielded estimated nucleated cell counts. Method: immunoSEQ multiplex PCR; TCRdb's copy keeps in-frame clones and lacks some. V, J and clone size are those of that table, while D and trimming were read from the DNA. This table has 55,000 to 75,000 clones, around 87% appearing once. CDR3 length: 16 residues. Trimming removed 5 bases from V and 4 bases from J; junction bases left unmatched: 8. Germline lookup yields CDR1 MDHEN and CDR2 SYDVKM. The specimen sequenced was peripheral blood. This chain joins TRBV28 and TRBJ2-7; TRBD2 matches 13 bases. This receptor was identified in a human donor with active COVID-19. The donor label of this sample is uncertain. The CDR3 nucleotides read TGTGCCAGCAGTGTGGGACTAGCGGGAAATAGATACGAGCAGTACTTC. The encoded protein is CASSVGLAGNRYEQYF.